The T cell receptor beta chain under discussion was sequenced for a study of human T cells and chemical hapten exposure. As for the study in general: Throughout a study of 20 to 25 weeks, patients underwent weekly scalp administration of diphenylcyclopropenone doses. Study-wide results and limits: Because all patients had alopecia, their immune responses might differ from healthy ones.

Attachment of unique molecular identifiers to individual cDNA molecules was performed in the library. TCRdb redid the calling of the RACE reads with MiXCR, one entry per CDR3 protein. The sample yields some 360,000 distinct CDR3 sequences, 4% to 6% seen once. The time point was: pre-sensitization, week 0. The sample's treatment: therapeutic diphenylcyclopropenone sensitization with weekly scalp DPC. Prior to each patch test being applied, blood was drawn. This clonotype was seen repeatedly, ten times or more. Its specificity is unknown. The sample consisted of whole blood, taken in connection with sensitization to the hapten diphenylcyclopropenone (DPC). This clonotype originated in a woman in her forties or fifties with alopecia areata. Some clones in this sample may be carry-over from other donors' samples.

The CDR3 nucleotides read TGTGCCAGCAGTTTGGGGGGGCCGGGCGGCACTGAAGCTTTCTTT. It yields the protein CASSLGGPGGTEAFF. This rearrangement joins TRBV27 to TRBJ1-1, with D possibly TRBD1 on 6 matching bases. Between the trimmed V and J ends, which lost 3 bases and 4 bases, there was a span of 15 bases. Germline values: CDR1 MNHEY, CDR2 SMNVEV (reference sequence). The CDR3 spans 15 residues.